The 15 T cell receptor beta chains below come from one sample, sequenced in a study of blood T cell repertoires in COVID-19. Some clones are missing from TCRdb's copy, which holds only in-frame ones; the method was immunoSEQ multiplex PCR. This sample carries under 65,000 clones, approximately 90% of them seen once, and the ten largest clones take over 3%. What was sequenced was peripheral blood. Source of these receptors: a man in his fifties or sixties with acute or convalescent COVID-19.

The rearrangement joins TRBV6-5 to TRBJ1-4; TRBD1 is a possible D gene (6 bases). The CDR3 runs to 15 residues. The ends were cut back, 6 bases at V and 0 bases at J, with 11 bases in the middle. CDR1 is MNHEY and CDR2 is SVGAGI in the germline V gene. The CDR3 bases are TGTGCCAGCAGGGCCCCAGGGGCAACTAATGAAAAACTGTTTTTT. This translates into CASRAPGATNEKLFF.

The V gene is TRBV10-3, the J gene TRBJ2-7; D not certain. The CDR3 totals 15 residues. Germline V gene sequence: CDR1 ENHRY, CDR2 SYGVKD. V lost 0 bases, J lost 0 bases, and 9 bases lay in between. Here the CDR3 DNA reads TGTGCCATCAGTGAGTCGGTCAAGCACTCCTACGAGCAGTACTTC. Its translation: CAISESVKHSYEQYF.

The rearrangement uses TRBV10-1 and TRBJ2-1; TRBD2 is a possible D gene (7 bases). Trimming cost V 0 bases and J 2 bases, with 17 bases left between them. The CDR3 covers 18 residues. Germline CDR1 and CDR2: WNHNN and SYGVQD (reference sequence). The CDR3 nucleotides are TGCGCCAGCAGTGAGTCGGTGGGGGGGCGCCGCACCTACAATGAGCAGTTCTTC. It encodes CASSESVGGRRTYNEQFF.

The chain joins TRBV19 to TRBJ1-2; 9 positions match TRBD1. This CDR3 spans 15 amino acids. CDR1 and CDR2 from the germline V gene are LNHDA and SQIVND (reference sequence). The junction had 5 bases not matched to a gene; V was cut back by 6 bases and J by 0 bases. In DNA form, the CDR3 reads TGTGCCAGTAGCCCACAGGGGGCAGCTAACTATGGCTACACCTTC. It is translated as CASSPQGAANYGYTF.

V usage is TRBV7-2 and J usage is TRBJ2-7, with 8 bases matching TRBD1. Germline trimming cut 5 bases from V and 4 bases from J; bases unmatched to any gene: 10. This CDR3 contains 15 residues. The V gene's germline CDR1 is SGHTA and CDR2 FQGNSA. The CDR3 region is CASSQDRGTSYEQYF. Written as DNA, the CDR3 is TGTGCCAGCAGCCAAGACAGGGGAACGAGTTACGAGCAGTACTTC.

The V call is TRBV18, the J call TRBJ1-2, with 7 positions matching TRBD1. From germline, CDR1 is KGHSH and CDR2 LQKENI. The CDR3 runs 16 residues. V was clipped by 6 bases and J by 4 bases; unmatched bases: 14. The CDR3 reads CASSPETGLTFYGYTF. CDR3 in DNA: TGTGCCAGCTCGCCAGAGACAGGGCTGACCTTCTATGGCTACACCTTC.

As DNA, the CDR3 is TGTGCCAGCAGTTTAGACGGTCATCAGCCCCAGCATTTT. It encodes CASSLDGHQPQHF. V and J are TRBV12-3 or TRBV12-4 and TRBJ1-5, with D hard to call. The CDR3 has 13 residues. Trimming shortened V by 1 base and J by 5 bases, and 6 bases separated the two germline ends.

V is TRBV5-1 and J is TRBJ2-3; D perhaps matches TRBD1 (6 bases). This CDR3 region has 14 residues. V was clipped by 2 bases and J by 3 bases, with 10 bases between them. Germline V gene lookup returns CDR1 SGHRS and CDR2 YFSETQ. The CDR3 nucleotides are TGCGCCAGCAGCTTACAGGGAACAACAGATACGCAGTATTTT. Translated, it gives CASSLQGTTDTQYF.

V is TRBV30 and J is TRBJ2-7; D perhaps matches TRBD1 (5 bases). Trimming cost V 0 bases and J 0 bases, with 6 bases left between them. Germline V gives CDR1 GTSNPN, CDR2 SVGIG (reference sequence). The CDR3 spans 13 residues. DNA for the CDR3: TGTGCCTGGAGTGTAGGGGACTCCTACGAGCAGTACTTC. Translation: CAWSVGDSYEQYF. The full variable domain, its missing parts supplied by reference TRBV30 and TRBJ2-7, is SQTIHQWPATLVQPVGSPLSLECTVEGTSNPNLYWYRQAAGRGLQLLFYSVGIGQISSEVPQNLSASRPQDRQFILSSKKLLLSDSGFYLCAWSVGDSYEQYFGPGTRLTVT.

The chain couples TRBV28 to TRBJ1-5, with 8 nucleotides matching TRBD1. J lost 6 bases, V lost 6 bases, and 7 bases had no gene match. The germline CDR1 and CDR2 sequences are MDHEN and SYDVKM. The CDR3 covers 14 residues. CDR3: CASRLTGGGQPQHF. CDR3 coding DNA: TGTGCCAGCAGACTCACAGGGGGTGGTCAGCCCCAGCATTTT.

J is TRBJ1-1 and V is TRBV5-1; 7 positions agree with TRBD1. Germline CDR1 and CDR2: SGHRS and YFSETQ. Unmatched junction bases numbered 5, after V lost 4 bases and J lost 5 bases. This CDR3 region has 13 residues. CDR3 sequence reads: CASSLTGETEAFF. CDR3 bases: TGCGCCAGCAGCCTCACAGGGGAGACTGAAGCTTTCTTT.

This clone has a single count. The chain combines TRBV2 with TRBJ1-5, with 9 bases identical to TRBD1. The CDR3 runs 14 residues. Germline V gene lookup returns CDR1 SNHLY and CDR2 FYNNEI. J lost 2 bases, V lost 7 bases, and 3 bases had no gene match. The CDR3 DNA is TGTGCCAGCACAACAGGGGGCGGCAATCAGCCCCAGCATTTT. Encoded protein: CASTTGGGNQPQHF.

The DNA for the CDR3 is TGCGCCAGCAGCAAACAAACCCGGGACAGGGGTAACACCATATATTTT. Translated: CASSKQTRDRGNTIYF. The rearrangement links TRBV4-1 to TRBJ1-3, with TRBD1 matching 10 bases. CDR3 size: 16 residues. CDR1 is MGHRA, CDR2 YSYEKL, per germline. With 5 bases clipped from V and 7 bases from J, the junction kept 11 bases outside the gene matches.

This clone appeared a single time. V usage is TRBV7-2 and J usage is TRBJ2-3, with 8 positions matching TRBD1. There are 16 residues in the CDR3. Trimming took 6 bases from V and 4 from J; bases not matched to a gene: 12. Per germline, CDR1 SGHTA and CDR2 FQGNSA. CDR3: CASRQTGGGGADTQYF. The CDR3 DNA is TGTGCCAGCAGGCAAACAGGGGGAGGAGGCGCAGATACGCAGTATTTT.

In this sample, this clone turned up once. This chain links TRBV19 with TRBJ1-1; D remains unclear. V lost 7 bases to trimming and J lost 11 bases, with 23 bases between them. From germline, CDR1 is LNHDA and CDR2 SQIVND (reference sequence). The CDR3 sequence is 14 residues long. In DNA, the CDR3 is TGTGCCAGTACCCCACAGACGGGAACGATCGCGGCTTTCTTT. Translated: CASTPQTGTIAAFF. The variable domain in full, with the rest retrieved from reference TRBV19 and TRBJ1-1, is DGGITQSPKYLFRKEGQNVTLSCEQNLNHDAMYWYRQDPGQGLRLIYYSQIVNDFQKGDIAEGYSVSREKKESFPLTVTSAQKNPTAFYLCASTPQTGTIAAFFGQGTRLTVV.